One and the same sample provided the 13 T cell receptor beta chains below, sequenced in a study of cytomegalovirus exposure and HLA in healthy donors. PCR was performed using 60 Vbeta and 13 Jbeta primers. TCRdb keeps only in-frame clones here, not all; method: immunoSEQ multiplex PCR. The sample includes over 75,000 clones, about 76% of them seen just once. Sequencing was done on a sample of PBMCs. These receptor sequences come from a man in his forties in good health and CMV-seropositive.

The V and J genes are TRBV7-2 and TRBJ2-3, with a tentative D call TRBD2 (5 bases). CDR1 and CDR2 from the germline V gene are SGHTA and FQGNSA. V was clipped by 6 bases and J by 1 base, with 11 bases between them. The CDR3 covers 14 residues. CDR3 protein: CASRRGSGTDTQYF. CDR3 sequence (DNA): TGTGCCAGCAGACGAGGGAGCGGCACAGATACGCAGTATTTT.

The chain recombines TRBV6-4 with TRBJ1-2, with D tentatively TRBD1 (5 bases). The CDR3 covers 14 residues. Germline V CDR1 and CDR2: MRHNA, SNTAGT. V dropped 10 bases and J dropped 4 bases, with 19 bases sitting between them. CDR3 sequence: CAMSDRPSGYGYTF. For the CDR3, the DNA is TGTGCCATGTCTGACAGACCCTCCGGCTATGGCTACACCTTC.

The chain combines TRBV6-5 with TRBJ1-4; weak D call: TRBD1 (6 bases). CDR1 is MNHEY, CDR2 SVGAGI, per germline. The CDR3 length is 16 residues. V lost 2 bases and J 5 bases, leaving 15 bases between the germline ends. The CDR3 protein is CASSYGLGGGNEKLFF. CDR3 bases: TGTGCCAGCAGTTACGGGCTGGGAGGGGGGAATGAAAAACTGTTTTTT.

Turning to this clone: Other DNA sequences in the same sample also yield this CDR3. V usage is TRBV7-9 and J usage is TRBJ2-7, with TRBD1 as a possible D gene (6 bases). The V gene's germline CDR1 is SEHNR and CDR2 FQNEAQ (reference sequence). This CDR3 contains 15 residues. V gave up 4 bases and J gave up 4 bases, with 17 bases separating them. CDR3 in DNA: TGTGCCAGCAGCTCCAGACAGGAAGGCGGGTACGAGCAGTACTTC. Protein product: CASSSRQEGGYEQYF.

The chain combines TRBV18 with TRBJ2-7; 7 nucleotides agree with TRBD2. V lost 0 bases to trimming and J lost 2 bases; unmatched junction nucleotides: 4. CDR3 length: 15 amino acids. Germline loops: CDR1 KGHSH, CDR2 LQKENI. The DNA for the CDR3 is TGTGCCAGCTCACCACCGTCTAGCGGTACCTACGAGCAGTACTTC. Translated: CASSPPSSGTYEQYF.

J is TRBJ2-2 and V is TRBV7-9; 8 positions match TRBD2. This CDR3 contains 13 residues. The trim removed 3 bases at V and 7 bases at J, leaving 1 base unmatched. The germline CDR1 and CDR2 sequences are SEHNR and FQNEAQ (reference sequence). This CDR3 is CASSLAGGGELFF. The CDR3 DNA follows: TGTGCCAGCAGCTTGGCGGGGGGCGGGGAGCTGTTTTTT.

The CDR3 DNA reads TGTGCCATCAGTGAGTCGACAGGGGGCCCTGAAGCTTTCTTT. It is translated as CAISESTGGPEAFF. This chain connects TRBV10-3 to TRBJ1-1; 10 nucleotides agree with TRBD1. This CDR3 is built from 14 residues. V shed 0 bases, J shed 6 bases, and the junction held 1 base outside the gene matches. Germline V gives CDR1 ENHRY, CDR2 SYGVKD.

This chain joins TRBV11-2 and TRBJ2-2, with TRBD2 identical over 7 bases. CDR1 SGHAT and CDR2 FQNNGV come from the germline V gene. The CDR3 extends over 15 amino acids. Trimming removed 5 bases from V and 4 bases from J; junction bases left unmatched: 7. CDR3 protein: CASSQGLKSTGELFF. The DNA for the CDR3 is TGTGCCAGCAGCCAGGGACTAAAATCCACCGGGGAGCTGTTTTTT.

The V gene is TRBV5-6, the J gene TRBJ2-3; 8 positions agree with TRBD2. CDR3 length: 15 residues. CDR1 and CDR2 from the germline V gene are SGHDT and YYEEEE. Trimming took 7 bases from V and 6 from J; bases not matched to a gene: 13. CDR3 in DNA: TGTGCCAGCGAGCACCCCGAGGCGGGGGGTGATACGCAGTATTTT. Translating it yields CASEHPEAGGDTQYF.

J is TRBJ2-1 and V is TRBV6-5; 13 bases are a match to TRBD2. CDR3 size: 15 residues. V dropped 10 bases and J dropped 4; count of bases not matched to a gene: 7. Germline CDR1 MNHEY, CDR2 SVGAGI. The CDR3 loop is CATQGTSGVYNEQFF. CDR3 sequence (DNA): TGTGCCACCCAGGGGACTAGCGGGGTTTACAATGAGCAGTTCTTC.

The rearrangement joins TRBV29-1 to TRBJ1-2; 7 bases line up with TRBD1. The trim removed 4 bases at V and 8 bases at J, leaving 10 bases unmatched. Germline loops: CDR1 SQVTM, CDR2 ANQGSEA. The CDR3 spans 13 residues. The CDR3: CSVGNRGSQGYTF. CDR3 DNA sequence: TGCAGCGTTGGGAACAGGGGTTCGCAAGGCTACACCTTC. The full variable domain, its missing parts supplied by reference TRBV29-1 and TRBJ1-2, is SAVISQKPSRDICQRGTSLTIQCQVDSQVTMMFWYRQQPGQSLTLIATANQGSEATYESGFVIDKFPISRPNLTFSTLTVSNMSPEDSSIYLCSVGNRGSQGYTFGSGTRLTVV.

This chain joins TRBV2 and TRBJ2-1; TRBD1 agrees at 9 bases. Per the germline V gene, CDR1 is SNHLY and CDR2 is FYNNEI. The CDR3 runs 15 residues. Trimming at V came to 5 bases and at J to 2 bases, leaving 4 bases not matched to a gene. As DNA, the CDR3 is TGTGCCAGCAGTCTGGGACAGGGACCCTACAATGAGCAGTTCTTC. Translated, it gives CASSLGQGPYNEQFF.

The chain couples TRBV7-3 to TRBJ2-3; 11 positions agree with TRBD2. The ends lost 2 bases at V and 3 bases at J; junction bases unmatched: 10. The germline V gene encodes CDR1 SGHTA and CDR2 FQGTGA. The CDR3 consists of 18 residues. The CDR3 coding sequence is TGTGCCAGCAGCTTAGGGACTAGCGGACTAACGGGTACAGATACGCAGTATTTT. Encoded protein: CASSLGTSGLTGTDTQYF.